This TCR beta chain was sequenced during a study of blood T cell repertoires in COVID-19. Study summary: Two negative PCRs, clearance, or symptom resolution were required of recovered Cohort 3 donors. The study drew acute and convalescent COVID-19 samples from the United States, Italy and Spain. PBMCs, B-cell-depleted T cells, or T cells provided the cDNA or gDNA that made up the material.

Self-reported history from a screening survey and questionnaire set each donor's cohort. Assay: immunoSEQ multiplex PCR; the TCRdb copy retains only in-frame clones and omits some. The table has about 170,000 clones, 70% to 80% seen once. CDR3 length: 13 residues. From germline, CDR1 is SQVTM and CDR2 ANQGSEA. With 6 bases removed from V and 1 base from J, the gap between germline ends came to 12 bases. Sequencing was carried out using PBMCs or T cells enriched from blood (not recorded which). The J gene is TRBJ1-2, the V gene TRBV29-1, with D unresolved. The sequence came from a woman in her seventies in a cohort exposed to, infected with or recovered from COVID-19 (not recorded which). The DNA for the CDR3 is TGCAGCGTCCGAGGGCGGGGTAACTATGGCTACACCTTC. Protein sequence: CSVRGRGNYGYTF.